This TCR beta chain comes out of a study of CD8 T cells in ankylosing spondylitis. The study, taken as a whole, reports: Characteristic of ankylosing spondylitis blood, it appeared, was a TCR beta motif comprising roughly 8 highly homologous variants. Researchers reportedly found disease-linked clones significantly enriched in matched ankylosing spondylitis synovial fluid. Within peripheral blood, clones linked to disease were CD8+ and relatively rare. There were earlier reports of some motif variants in reactive arthritis synovial fluid and blood.

From germline, CDR1 is DFQATT and CDR2 SNEGSKA (reference sequence). V lost 3 bases and J lost 0, with 6 bases in between. The CDR3 is 14 residues long. By quantitative 5'-RACE with molecular barcodes, the TCR beta libraries were made. One entry per CDR3 protein, called by TCRdb with MiXCR from the 5' RACE reads. The table lists over 700,000 distinct CDR3 sequences, 15% to 20% of them singletons. This clonotype was observed a handful of times. Antigen specificity is unknown. V usage is TRBV20-1 and J usage is TRBJ2-6; D unclear. Sequenced input: blood, either unsorted or a sorted T cell fraction (not recorded which). This sequence originates from a male donor with ankylosing spondylitis. The CDR3 DNA follows: TGCAGTGCTAGTTCCCTCTCTGGGGCCAACGTCCTGACTTTC. This codes for CSASSLSGANVLTF.